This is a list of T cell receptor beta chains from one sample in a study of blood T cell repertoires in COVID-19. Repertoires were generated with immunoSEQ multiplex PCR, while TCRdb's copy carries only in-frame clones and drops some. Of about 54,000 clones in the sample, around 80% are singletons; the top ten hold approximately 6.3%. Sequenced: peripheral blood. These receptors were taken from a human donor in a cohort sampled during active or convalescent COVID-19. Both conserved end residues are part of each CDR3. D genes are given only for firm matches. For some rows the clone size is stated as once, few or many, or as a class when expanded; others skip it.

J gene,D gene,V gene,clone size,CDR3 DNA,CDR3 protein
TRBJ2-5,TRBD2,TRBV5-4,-,TGTGCCAGCAGCTTTGCGGGGGGAGAAGAGACCCAGTACTTC,CASSFAGGEETQYF
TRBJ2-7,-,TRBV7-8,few,TGTGCCAGCAGCCGAGGGCAGACAGGATTCTACGAGCAGTACTTC,CASSRGQTGFYEQYF
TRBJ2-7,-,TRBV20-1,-,TGCAGTGCTAGCCACATGGACGAGCAGTACTTC,CSASHMDEQYF
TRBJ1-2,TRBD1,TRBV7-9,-,TGTGCCAGCACCCGGGACAGCTTACATTACACCTTC,CASTRDSLHYTF
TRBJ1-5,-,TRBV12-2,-,TGTGCAAGTCGCTCCATACCCCCGGAGGAAGGCCCCAATCAGCCCCAGCATTTT,CASRSIPPEEGPNQPQHF
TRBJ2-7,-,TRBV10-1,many,TGCGCCAGCAGTGAGCAGGGTTGGTCCTACGAGCAGTACTTC,CASSEQGWSYEQYF
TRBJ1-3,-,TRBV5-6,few,TGTGCCAGCAGCTTGGGTGCAGGTTCCTCTGGAAACACCATATATTTT,CASSLGAGSSGNTIYF
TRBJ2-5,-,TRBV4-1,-,TGCGCCAGCAGCCGAGAGACCAGCGCTCGAGAGACCCAGTACTTC,CASSRETSARETQYF
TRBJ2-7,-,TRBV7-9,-,TGTGCCAGCAGCCGGGACTTCCCCTACGAGCAGTACTTC,CASSRDFPYEQYF
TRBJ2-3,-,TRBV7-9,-,TGTGCCAGCAGCCTCACAGATACGCAGTATTTT,CASSLTDTQYF
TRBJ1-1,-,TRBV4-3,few,TGCGCCAGCAGCCAAGATAACGTAATAGACACTGAAGCTTTCTTT,CASSQDNVIDTEAFF
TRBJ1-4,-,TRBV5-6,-,TGTGCCAGCAGCAGAACAAGCGGGGCTCCCAGTGGTGAAAAACTGTTTTTT,CASSRTSGAPSGEKLFF
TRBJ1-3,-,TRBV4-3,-,TGCGCCAGCAGCCAAGATCACGGAGGGCTTGGAAACACCATATATTTT,CASSQDHGGLGNTIYF
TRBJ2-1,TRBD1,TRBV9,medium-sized,TGTGCCAGCAGCGTAGATCCAGGGGGCAATGAGCAGTTCTTC,CASSVDPGGNEQFF
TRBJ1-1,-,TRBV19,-,TGTGCCAGTAGTCCGGGACTCAAGAACACTGAAGCTTTCTTT,CASSPGLKNTEAFF
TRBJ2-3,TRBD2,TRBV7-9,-,TGTGCCAGCAGCAAACCTAGCGGCAGCACAGATACGCAGTATTTT,CASSKPSGSTDTQYF
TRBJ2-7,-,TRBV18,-,TGTGCCAGCTCACCACCGGGTAGGAGCGAGCAGTACTTC,CASSPPGRSEQYF
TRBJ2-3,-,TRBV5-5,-,TGTGCCAGCAGCAGGGACTCCCAGGCGGGGAGTACGCAGTATTTT,CASSRDSQAGSTQYF
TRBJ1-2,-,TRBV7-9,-,TGTGCCAGCAGCTTAGATTGGGGCAGGGTGGATGGCTACACCTTC,CASSLDWGRVDGYTF
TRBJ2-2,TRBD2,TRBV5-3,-,TGTGCCAGAACCGTTCCAACTAGCGGGGAGGGCACCGGGGAGCTGTTTTTT,CARTVPTSGEGTGELFF
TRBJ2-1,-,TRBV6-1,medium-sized,TGTGCCAGCAGTGAGTTACGGGGGAGCTCCTACAATGAGCAGTTCTTC,CASSELRGSSYNEQFF